The 20 T cell receptor beta chains in this list originate from one sample, sequenced in a study of regulatory T cells in long-lasting Graves disease. Time point of the sample: newly diagnosed GD, antithyroid drugs for less than 3 months. Generation of the TCR library employed RNA extracted from PBMCs. Sequencing libraries for TCR beta were prepared with iRepertoire HTBI primers and Arm-PCR of CDR3 regions. TCRdb reanalysed the multiplex PCR reads using MiXCR and keeps one entry per CDR3 protein. The top ten clones hold 12% to 15% of a sample with 250,000 to 300,000 distinct CDR3 sequences, 18% of them seen once. These records were also assigned to another study, of T cells in Graves' hyperthyroidism and ophthalmopathy.

The sample was peripheral blood mononuclear cells (PBMCs), taken at new diagnosis, from a patient treated with antithyroid drugs. All receptors derive from a woman aged 25 to 39 with Graves disease.

This clonotype has ten or more counts. The chain links TRBV4-1 to TRBJ2-3, with TRBD1 matching 7 bases. Germline values: CDR1 MGHRA, CDR2 YSYEKL. The CDR3 sequence is 16 residues long. V trimming: 3 bases; J trimming: 7 bases; junction bases outside the gene matches: 13. The CDR3 loop reads CASSQPSEGGRNTQYF. CDR3 bases: TGCGCCAGCAGCCAGCCCTCGGAAGGGGGCAGGAATACGCAGTATTTT.

This clonotype was observed a handful of times. This chain links TRBV9 with TRBJ2-1; weak D call: TRBD2 (6 bases). Deletions cut 0 bases from V and 3 bases from J, with 7 bases between. Germline V CDR1 and CDR2: SGDLS, YYNGEE. The CDR3 is 14 residues long. The CDR3: CASSVGTNYNEQFF. CDR3 DNA: TGTGCCAGCAGCGTAGGGACTAACTACAATGAGCAGTTCTTC. Variable domain in full (rest from reference TRBV9 and TRBJ2-1): DSGVTQTPKHLITATGQRVTLRCSPRSGDLSVYWYQQSLDQGLQFLIQYYNGEERAKGNILERFSAQQFPDLHSELNLSSLELGDSALYFCASSVGTNYNEQFFGPGTRLTVL.

This clonotype was detected ten times or more. The V gene is TRBV20-1, the J gene TRBJ2-7; 8 bases match TRBD1. Looked up from germline, CDR1 is DFQATT and CDR2 is SNEGSKA (reference sequence). The CDR3 extends over 14 amino acids. V dropped 2 bases and J dropped 2; count of bases not matched to a gene: 5. CDR3 sequence: CSARSPTGAYEQYF. CDR3 in DNA: TGCAGTGCTAGATCACCGACAGGGGCCTACGAGCAGTACTTC.

This clonotype has at least ten counts. The chain recombines TRBV4-2 with TRBJ1-2, with 9 bases lining up with TRBD1. In germline, CDR1 is LGHNA, CDR2 YNFKEQ. The CDR3 loop spans 16 amino acids. Germline trimming cut 2 bases from V and 5 bases from J; bases unmatched to any gene: 9. CDR3 coding DNA: TGTGCCAGCAGCCAAAAGAGCCGGGACAGGGATTATGGCTACACCTTC. As protein: CASSQKSRDRDYGYTF.

There are many counts of this clonotype. The rearrangement uses TRBV27 and TRBJ2-2; 8 bases line up with TRBD1. Germline assignment: CDR1 MNHEY and CDR2 SMNVEV (reference sequence). V gave up 1 base and J gave up 4 bases; unmatched junction bases: 5. This CDR3 region has 16 residues. CDR3 residues: CASSLYRGVSTGELFF. The CDR3 DNA reads as TGTGCCAGCAGTTTATACAGGGGGGTGAGCACCGGGGAGCTGTTTTTT.

On this clonotype: A single base is all that separates this from a far larger clone, so a read error is likely. The rearrangement uses TRBV3-1 and TRBJ2-1, with D tentatively TRBD1 or TRBD2 (5 bases each). Trimming removed 4 bases at V and 13 bases at J, with 23 bases between. Germline lookup yields CDR1 LGHDT and CDR2 YNNKEL (reference sequence). The CDR3 runs 15 residues. In DNA form, the CDR3 reads TGTGCCAGCAGCCCTAACCCGGGACGGGGAGAGACCCAGTTCTTC. It codes for CASSPNPGRGETQFF.

This clonotype was counted ten times or more. J is TRBJ2-5 and V is TRBV6-1, with D possibly being TRBD2 (7 bases). Germline CDR1 MNHNS, CDR2 SASEGT. The CDR3 runs to 17 residues. V lost 6 bases to trimming and J lost 0 bases, with 20 bases between them. The CDR3 coding sequence is TGTGCCAGCAGCTCTCCCTGGGAGGGGACAAACCAAGAGACCCAGTACTTC. As protein: CASSSPWEGTNQETQYF.

Ten or more counts support this clonotype. The chain carries TRBV7-6 and TRBJ2-3, with 12 bases matching TRBD2. CDR1 and CDR2 (germline): SGHVS, FNYEAQ. The V gene end was trimmed by 4 bases and the J gene end by 5 bases; junction bases not matched to a gene: 7. This CDR3 comprises 16 residues. CDR3 region: CASSSLAGGPGDTQYF. The CDR3, as DNA: TGTGCCAGCAGCTCCCTAGCGGGGGGGCCTGGAGATACGCAGTATTTT.

This clonotype was seen just once. The V call is TRBV7-2, the J call TRBJ2-3, with D uncertain. This CDR3 has 13 residues. The germline V and J ends were trimmed by 5 bases and 3 bases, with 9 bases remaining between them. CDR1 and CDR2 (germline): SGHTA, FQGNSA. CDR3 DNA: TGTGCCAGCAGCGCCGACCAAACAGATACGCAGTATTTT. It encodes CASSADQTDTQYF.

In this sample, this clonotype turned up many times. V and J are TRBV20-1 and TRBJ2-1; D might be TRBD1 (5 bases). The length of the CDR3 is 16 residues. The V gene lost 2 bases and the J gene lost 6 bases, with 20 bases spanning the gap. Germline V gene data show CDR1 as DFQATT and CDR2 as SNEGSKA (reference sequence). Written as DNA, the CDR3 is TGCAGTGCTAGACCCCCTTGGGGCGTCGTAGGCAATGAGCAGTTCTTC. It specifies CSARPPWGVVGNEQFF.

In regard to this clonotype: A much larger clone lies a single base off, so this may be a read error. The chain combines TRBV14 with TRBJ2-3; D remains ambiguous. The CDR3 loop spans 14 amino acids. CDR1 SGHDN and CDR2 FVKESK come from the germline V gene. V was trimmed by 0 bases and J by 6 bases, leaving 10 bases between them. CDR3 in amino acids: CASSQDGLMDTQYF. In nucleotides, the CDR3 is TGTGCCAGCAGCCAAGATGGGTTGATGGATACGCAGTATTTT.

This clonotype appeared many times. V is TRBV29-1 and J is TRBJ1-4, with TRBD1 matching 8 bases. The CDR3 covers 13 residues. J was trimmed by 5 bases and V by 4 bases; bases with no gene match: 3. Per the germline V gene, CDR1 is SQVTM and CDR2 is ANQGSEA. CDR3 residues: CSVGGQVNEKLFF. The CDR3 DNA reads as TGCAGCGTTGGGGGACAGGTGAATGAAAAACTGTTTTTT.

In this sample, this clonotype turned up many times. The chain uses TRBV10-2 and TRBJ1-1, with D perhaps matching TRBD1 (6 bases). Germline-derived CDR1 and CDR2 are WSHSY and SAAADI. The CDR3 loop spans 12 amino acids. Trimming cost V 5 bases and J 5 bases, with 9 bases left between them. The chain's CDR3 is CASSQQGTEAFF. CDR3 DNA sequence: TGCGCCAGCAGTCAACAGGGAACTGAAGCTTTCTTT.

At least ten counts were recorded for this clonotype. This sequence joins TRBV15 and TRBJ1-4; D is undetermined. CDR3 length: 15 residues. The V end lost 1 base, the J end lost 3 bases, and 9 bases lay between the germline ends. Germline V gene sequence: CDR1 LNHNV, CDR2 YYDKDF (reference sequence). The DNA for the CDR3 is TGTGCCACCAGCAGAGTTTGGGCAGCTAATGAAAAACTGTTTTTT. Translating it yields CATSRVWAANEKLFF.

This clonotype came up many times. The chain combines TRBV12-3 or TRBV12-4 with TRBJ2-7; no clear D gene. Deletions cut 3 bases from V and 2 bases from J, with 8 bases between. This CDR3 has 13 amino acids. The CDR3 coding sequence is TGTGCCAGCAGTTTTCCAGGTACCTACGAGCAGTACTTC. Translation: CASSFPGTYEQYF.

This clonotype was observed many times. The genes are TRBV4-2 and TRBJ1-1; 8 bases align to TRBD1. Germline trimming cut 4 bases from V and 1 base from J; bases unmatched to any gene: 5. Per germline, CDR1 LGHNA and CDR2 YNFKEQ. This CDR3 region has 15 residues. In DNA, the CDR3 is TGTGCCAGCAGCCCTACAGGGGGAGGGAACACTGAAGCTTTCTTT. The encoded protein is CASSPTGGGNTEAFF.

There are many counts of this clonotype. This chain links TRBV2 with TRBJ2-7; weak D call: TRBD1 (5 bases). The germline CDR1 and CDR2 sequences are SNHLY and FYNNEI. V gave up 4 bases and J gave up 5 bases, with 12 bases separating them. CDR3 length equals 13 residues. The CDR3 DNA reads TGTGCCAGCAGTGTAGTTCAGGGCCACGAGCAGTACTTC. This translates into CASSVVQGHEQYF.

Ten or more counts support this clonotype. The rearrangement joins TRBV13 to TRBJ2-6, with 9 bases identical to TRBD1. CDR3 length equals 17 residues. V lost 6 bases to trimming and J lost 1 base; unmatched junction nucleotides: 7. The germline CDR1 and CDR2 sequences are PRHDT and FYEKMQ (reference sequence). This CDR3 reads CASRTGQGRSGANVLTF. The CDR3 DNA follows: TGTGCCAGCAGAACTGGACAGGGGAGGTCTGGGGCCAACGTCCTGACTTTC.

This sequence joins TRBV11-2 and TRBJ2-1; TRBD2 matches 13 bases. Germline CDR1 SGHAT, CDR2 FQNNGV. Trimming at V came to 5 bases and at J to 15 bases, leaving 4 bases not matched to a gene. This CDR3 has 12 residues. The CDR3 DNA follows: TGTGCCAGCAGCACTAGCGGGGGGGCGGTGTTCTTC. This codes for CASSTSGGAVFF. The full variable domain, with the rest looked up from reference TRBV11-2 and TRBJ2-1, is EAGVAQSPRYKIIEKRQSVAFWCNPISGHATLYWYQQILGQGPKLLIQFQNNGVVDDSQLPKDRFSAERLKGVDSTLKIQPAKLEDSAVYLCASSTSGGAVFFGPGTRLTVL.

This clonotype was seen repeatedly, ten times or more. This chain uses TRBV27 with TRBJ1-2; D is unresolved. CDR3 length equals 14 residues. CDR1 and CDR2 (germline): MNHEY, SMNVEV (reference sequence). V was trimmed by 4 bases and J by 4 bases, leaving 13 bases between them. CDR3 loop: CASSSVRDLYGYTF. The CDR3 DNA reads TGTGCCAGCAGTTCCGTTCGCGATCTCTATGGCTACACCTTC.